This TCR beta chain was profiled in a study of OX40 agonist ivuxolimab in advanced cancers. Clones were sequenced by immunoSEQ multiplex PCR, and TCRdb holds only the in-frame ones, with some missing. The table records 55,000 to 70,000 clones, 85% to 90% of them present only once. Findings and limits, study-wide: Not determined was the antigen specificity of the expanded peripheral T cells.

Concerning this clone itself: Its antigen is unidentified.

Baseline, cycle 4 day 1, and cycle 7 day 1 were the blood sampling points. The CDR3 has 18 residues. Germline CDR1 reads MNHNS; CDR2 reads SASEGT. V shed 3 bases and J 4 bases; nucleotides not matched to a gene: 13. This chain joins TRBV6-1 and TRBJ2-7; 12 nucleotides match TRBD2. Sequencing was performed on CD4+ or CD8+ T cells sorted from blood, taken in a trial of the OX40 agonist ivuxolimab. The sequence was collected from an adult with an advanced solid tumor such as melanoma, head and neck, liver or kidney cancer. The CDR3 region has the DNA TGTGCCAGCAGTGAGTTCAATCCGGGACTAGCGGGCCGATACGAGCAGTACTTC. This translates into CASSEFNPGLAGRYEQYF.